Detailed here is one T cell receptor beta chain. Its antigen is still unknown. The sample originates from a study of shared clonotypes between healthy human individuals. Study as a whole: Every donor yielded three CD4 naive, three CD4 memory, two CD8 naive and one CD8 memory plate.

Study-wide findings and caveats: Only a few donors were included, so the genetic and exposure-history diversity represented was limited. Researchers found naive subsets generally carried larger estimated richness than memory subsets. Of the naive CD4 clonotypes, approximately 5% were shared across a handful of donors.

From germline, CDR1 is MNHEY and CDR2 SVGAGI. V was cut by 0 bases and J by 5 bases, with 14 bases left in between. The CDR3 is 15 amino acids. Terminally differentiated effector memory CD45RA+ cells were left out of the naive CD8 fraction, which was CD45RO-negative and positively selected for CCR7. Sequencing was performed with immunoSEQ multiplex PCR; in TCRdb, only in-frame clones are kept and a portion is missing. The sample carries about 2.1 million clones, approximately 94% recorded once. The chain employs TRBV6-5 and TRBJ2-7; D possibly corresponds to TRBD1 (5 bases). What was sequenced was naive CD8+ T cells from PBMCs. The sequence was obtained from a man aged 18 to 35 in good health. Some clones in this sample may be carry-over from other donors' samples. CDR3 in DNA: TGTGCCAGCAGTTACTCGGGGCCAGGGTCGGACGAGCAGTACTTC. Translated, it gives CASSYSGPGSDEQYF.